These 7 T cell receptor beta chains were all obtained from the same sample, sequenced in a study of blood T cell repertoires in COVID-19. Generated by immunoSEQ multiplex PCR, the TCRdb table keeps only in-frame clones and is missing some. The sample contains around 620,000 clones, approximately 90% of which appear only once. The sample was peripheral blood. The receptor source for this set is a woman in her late teens or twenties with acute or convalescent COVID-19.

This chain joins TRBV7-9 and TRBJ2-7; TRBD1 aligns across 9 bases. This CDR3 has 19 residues. The V and J ends lost 5 bases and 2 bases, in that order; junction bases with no gene match: 19. CDR1 SEHNR and CDR2 FQNEAQ come from the germline V gene (reference sequence). CDR3 DNA sequence: TGTGCCAGCAGCCGGGGGAGGACAGGGGAAGGAGTTATTCCCTACGAGCAGTACTTC. It specifies CASSRGRTGEGVIPYEQYF.

In this sample, this clone turned up once. This sequence joins TRBV12-3 or TRBV12-4 and TRBJ1-5; D is perhaps TRBD1 (5 bases). This CDR3 contains 13 residues. V dropped 7 bases and J dropped 1 base, with 8 bases sitting between them. CDR3 protein: CASNRGSNQPQHF. The CDR3 DNA sequence: TGTGCCAGCAACCGGGGGAGCAATCAGCCCCAGCATTTT.

This chain joins TRBV6-5 and TRBJ1-1; 7 nucleotides match TRBD1. This CDR3 has 14 amino acids. The germline CDR1 and CDR2 sequences are MNHEY and SVGAGI. With 7 bases clipped from V and 1 base from J, the junction kept 6 bases outside the gene matches. For the CDR3, the DNA is TGTGCCAGCACCTCAGGGGGGACGAACACTGAAGCTTTCTTT. This encodes CASTSGGTNTEAFF.

The rearrangement uses TRBV2 and TRBJ2-7, with TRBD1 matching over 7 bases. V lost 6 bases, J lost 6 bases, and 11 bases stayed unmatched. Germline V gene lookup returns CDR1 SNHLY and CDR2 FYNNEI. This CDR3 region has 14 residues. CDR3 protein: CASRDDRAFGEQYF. The CDR3 region has the DNA TGTGCCAGCAGGGACGACAGGGCTTTTGGCGAGCAGTACTTC.

The chain carries TRBV5-6 and TRBJ2-2; weak D call: TRBD2 (6 bases). The CDR3 contains 14 residues. Looked up from germline, CDR1 is SGHDT and CDR2 is YYEEEE. V was cut by 4 bases and J by 1 base, with 8 bases left in between. The CDR3: CASSKGGNTGELFF. The CDR3 coding sequence is TGTGCCAGCAGCAAGGGAGGGAACACCGGGGAGCTGTTTTTT.

This clone has a single count. The chain combines TRBV7-2 with TRBJ1-2; tentatively, D is TRBD1 (5 bases). Trimming removed 8 bases from V and 4 bases from J, with 23 bases in between. This CDR3 contains 16 residues. CDR1 is SGHTA and CDR2 is FQGNSA in the germline V gene. CDR3 DNA sequence: TGTGCCAGCGGAAAACACGGGGGGGACCTCGGCTATGGCTACACCTTC. Protein: CASGKHGGDLGYGYTF.

The chain joins TRBV5-1 to TRBJ2-3, with D maybe TRBD2 (5 bases). The CDR3 consists of 16 residues. Trimming cost V 0 bases and J 2 bases, with 13 bases left between them. Per the germline V gene, CDR1 is SGHRS and CDR2 is YFSETQ. The CDR3 loop reads CASSLADLPPTDTQYF. As DNA, the CDR3 is TGCGCCAGCAGCTTGGCGGACTTGCCCCCCACAGATACGCAGTATTTT.